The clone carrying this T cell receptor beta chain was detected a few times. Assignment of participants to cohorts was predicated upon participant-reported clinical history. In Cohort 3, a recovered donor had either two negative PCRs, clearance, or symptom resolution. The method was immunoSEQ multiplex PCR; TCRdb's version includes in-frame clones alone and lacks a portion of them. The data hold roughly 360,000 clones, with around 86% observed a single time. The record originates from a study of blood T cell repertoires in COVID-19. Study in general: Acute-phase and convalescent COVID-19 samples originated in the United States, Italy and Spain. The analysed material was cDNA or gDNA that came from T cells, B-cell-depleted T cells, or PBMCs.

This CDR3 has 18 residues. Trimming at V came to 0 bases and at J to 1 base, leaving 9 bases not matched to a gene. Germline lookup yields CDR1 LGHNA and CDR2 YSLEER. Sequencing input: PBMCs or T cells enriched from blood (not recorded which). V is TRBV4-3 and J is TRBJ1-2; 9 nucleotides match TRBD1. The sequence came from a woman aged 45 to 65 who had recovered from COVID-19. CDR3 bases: TGCGCCAGCAGCCAAGATTGGGACAGGGCTCCCCTTAACTATGGCTACACCTTC. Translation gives CASSQDWDRAPLNYGYTF.